The clone carrying this T cell receptor beta chain was recorded once. Its antigen is as yet unknown. Described time point: week 35, safety follow-up. The vaccine gave 300 ug of a 20-mer mutant IDH1 peptide subcutaneously per dose. V dropped 4 bases and J dropped 1 base, with 14 bases sitting between them. CDR1 is SGDLS, CDR2 YYNGEE, per germline. The CDR3 length is 15 residues. This record comes from a study of a mutant IDH1 vaccine in newly diagnosed glioma. Overall study: With temozolomide cycles, or 4-6 weeks after radiotherapy alone, vaccination was started. Treated patients, averaging 40.4 years, were roughly 62% male and approximately 38% female.

Points from the study as a whole: Of all patients, approximately 93% showed vaccine-induced immune responses.

This table comes from immunoSEQ multiplex PCR, and its TCRdb copy is limited to in-frame clones, with some not included. This sample has some 29,000 clones, with about four fifths found just once. The TCR comes from a man in his fifties with glioma. This chain links TRBV9 with TRBJ1-2, with D uncertain. Source: PBMCs, taken from a glioma patient whose treatment included an IDH1 peptide vaccine. CDR3 sequence reads: CASSPGGRNNYGYTF. The CDR3, as DNA: TGTGCCAGCAGCCCAGGAGGGCGGAATAACTATGGCTACACCTTC.